The rows below give T cell receptor beta chains drawn from one sample of a study of early T cells in non-severe SARS-CoV-2 infection. TCRdb reprocessed the 5' RACE reads with MiXCR, giving one entry per CDR3 protein. This sample carries under 70,000 distinct CDR3 sequences, 10% to 15% of them seen once, and the ten largest clones take 7.5% to 10%. The sample comprised whole blood. Every receptor here comes from an adult who was a healthcare worker with PCR-confirmed SARS-CoV-2 infection or an uninfected control (not recorded which). The CDR3 runs from the conserved cysteine through the conserved F or W. Each record gives: V gene, clone size, D gene, J gene, CDR3 length, CDR3 protein, CDR3 DNA. The D gene is left open where the match is weak. Clone size appears in some rows only: once, few, many, or a class for an expanded clone.

V gene: TRBV28
clone size: few
D gene: NA
J gene: TRBJ2-3
CDR3 length: 14
CDR3 protein: CASSTRVDYDTQYF
CDR3 DNA: TGTGCCAGCTCAACGAGGGTAGATTATGATACGCAGTATTTT

V gene: TRBV4-3
clone size: few
D gene: NA
J gene: TRBJ2-6
CDR3 length: 16
CDR3 protein: CASSQDLRIGANVLTF
CDR3 DNA: TGCGCCAGCAGCCAAGATTTGAGGATCGGGGCCAACGTCCTGACTTTC

V gene: TRBV23-1
clone size: few
D gene: TRBD1
J gene: TRBJ2-3
CDR3 length: 16
CDR3 protein: CASSQGRGSRGNTQYF
CDR3 DNA: TGCGCCAGCAGTCAAGGAAGGGGCTCCAGGGGGAATACGCAGTATTTT

V gene: TRBV9
clone size: few
D gene: NA
J gene: TRBJ1-1
CDR3 length: 15
CDR3 protein: CASSVDALWSTEAFF
CDR3 DNA: TGTGCCAGCAGCGTAGATGCCCTTTGGTCCACTGAAGCTTTCTTT

V gene: TRBV7-6
clone size: few
D gene: TRBD2
J gene: TRBJ2-1
CDR3 length: 14
CDR3 protein: CASSLASGRYEQFF
CDR3 DNA: TGTGCCAGCAGCTTGGCTAGCGGGAGATATGAGCAGTTCTTC

V gene: TRBV13
clone size: NA
D gene: TRBD1
J gene: TRBJ1-2
CDR3 length: 13
CDR3 protein: CASSHGQGNGYTF
CDR3 DNA: TGTGCCAGCAGCCACGGACAGGGGAATGGCTACACCTTC

V gene: TRBV20-1
clone size: NA
D gene: NA
J gene: TRBJ2-1
CDR3 length: 16
CDR3 protein: CSARGSAVGKYNEQFF
CDR3 DNA: TGCAGTGCTAGAGGATCCGCCGTCGGAAAATACAATGAGCAGTTCTTC

V gene: TRBV10-3
clone size: NA
D gene: NA
J gene: TRBJ2-3
CDR3 length: 16
CDR3 protein: CAISESGGRGRTPQYF
CDR3 DNA: TGTGCCATCAGTGAGTCGGGAGGGCGGGGGCGAACCCCGCAGTATTTT

V gene: TRBV3-1
clone size: many
D gene: NA
J gene: TRBJ2-3
CDR3 length: 15
CDR3 protein: CASSPTGTSTDTQYF
CDR3 DNA: TGTGCCAGCAGCCCGACTGGAACTAGCACAGATACGCAGTATTTT

V gene: TRBV6-1
clone size: many
D gene: NA
J gene: TRBJ2-5
CDR3 length: 10
CDR3 protein: CASSWGTQYF
CDR3 DNA: TGTGCCAGCAGCTGGGGGACCCAGTACTTC

V gene: TRBV5-6
clone size: NA
D gene: NA
J gene: TRBJ2-1
CDR3 length: 13
CDR3 protein: CASSLGPNNEQFF
CDR3 DNA: TGTGCCAGCAGCCTTGGGCCCAACAATGAGCAGTTCTTC

V gene: TRBV20-1
clone size: many
D gene: TRBD2
J gene: TRBJ2-1
CDR3 length: 17
CDR3 protein: CSARSVSGTTFYNEQFF
CDR3 DNA: TGCAGTGCTAGATCTGTTAGCGGGACGACATTCTACAATGAGCAGTTCTTC

V gene: TRBV28
clone size: few
D gene: TRBD1
J gene: TRBJ1-5
CDR3 length: 15
CDR3 protein: CASSRDSPGNQPQHF
CDR3 DNA: TGTGCCAGCAGTCGGGACAGCCCAGGCAATCAGCCCCAGCATTTT

V gene: TRBV19
clone size: many
D gene: NA
J gene: TRBJ2-5
CDR3 length: 17
CDR3 protein: CASSIWRGDAGWKTQYF
CDR3 DNA: TGTGCCAGTAGTATTTGGCGCGGGGACGCGGGTTGGAAGACCCAGTACTTC

V gene: TRBV20-1
clone size: many
D gene: NA
J gene: TRBJ1-2
CDR3 length: 12
CDR3 protein: CRGLGGLYGYTF
CDR3 DNA: TGCAGGGGGCTTGGTGGGCTCTATGGCTACACCTTC

V gene: TRBV11-2
clone size: many
D gene: TRBD1
J gene: TRBJ2-3
CDR3 length: 16
CDR3 protein: CASSLDQGTGTDTQYF
CDR3 DNA: TGTGCCAGCAGCTTAGATCAAGGGACAGGCACAGATACGCAGTATTTT

V gene: TRBV18
clone size: NA
D gene: NA
J gene: TRBJ1-6
CDR3 length: 14
CDR3 protein: CASSRSLSNSPLHF
CDR3 DNA: TGTGCCAGCTCACGAAGCTTGTCCAATTCACCCCTCCACTTT

V gene: TRBV18
clone size: few
D gene: NA
J gene: TRBJ2-7
CDR3 length: 14
CDR3 protein: CASSPEVISYEQYF
CDR3 DNA: TGTGCCAGCTCACCCGAGGTTATCTCCTACGAGCAGTACTTC

V gene: TRBV7-9
clone size: NA
D gene: NA
J gene: TRBJ2-4
CDR3 length: 12
CDR3 protein: CASRPVNNIQYF
CDR3 DNA: TGTGCCAGCCGTCCGGTGAACAACATTCAGTACTTC

V gene: TRBV7-3
clone size: few
D gene: TRBD1
J gene: TRBJ2-5
CDR3 length: 13
CDR3 protein: CASSPRTGGTQYF
CDR3 DNA: TGTGCCAGCAGCCCACGGACAGGAGGGACCCAGTACTTC